These 26 T cell receptor beta chains share one sample of origin, sequenced in a study of blood T cells in healthy people across ages. A second roughly 7 to 11 cycle PCR used barcoded and J-beta primers. TCRdb re-analysed the 5' RACE reads in MiXCR, keeping a single row per CDR3 protein. The sample carries some 800,000 distinct CDR3 sequences, roughly 44% recorded once. Sample: blood. The receptors shown here come from a man aged 55 to 70 in good health.

J is TRBJ1-6 and V is TRBV25-1, with TRBD1 as a possible D gene (5 bases). The CDR3 extends over 15 amino acids. Germline CDR1 and CDR2: MGHDK and SYGVNS. Trimming pared 6 bases from V and 6 bases from J, leaving 15 bases between. The CDR3 reads CASSGIRGGNSPLHF. CDR3 in DNA: TGTGCCAGCAGCGGAATTAGGGGCGGTAATTCACCCCTCCACTTT.

V gene TRBV18 combines with J gene TRBJ2-1, with D unclear. Germline lookup yields CDR1 KGHSH and CDR2 LQKENI. The CDR3 runs 13 residues. The germline V and J ends were trimmed by 0 bases and 5 bases, with 5 bases remaining between them. In nucleotides, the CDR3 is TGTGCCAGCTCACCACCGGCAAACAATGAGCAGTTCTTC. Its protein is CASSPPANNEQFF.

This clonotype was detected only a few times. This chain connects TRBV7-2 to TRBJ1-2; D possibly corresponds to TRBD1 (5 bases). Trimming removed 0 bases from V and 2 bases from J, with 10 bases in between. Per germline, CDR1 SGHTA and CDR2 FQGNSA. The CDR3 has 15 residues. DNA of the CDR3: TGTGCCAGCAGCTTAGCGGTGCGGGGCAACTATGGCTACACCTTC. Protein sequence: CASSLAVRGNYGYTF. Full variable domain (rest looked up from reference TRBV7-2 and TRBJ1-2): GAGVSQSPSNKVTEKGKDVELRCDPISGHTALYWYRQSLGQGLEFLIYFQGNSAPDKSGLPSDRFSAERTGGSVSTLTIQRTQQEDSAVYLCASSLAVRGNYGYTFGSGTRLTVV.

In this sample, this clonotype turned up once. A much larger clone is a single base away; this may be a read error. V gene TRBV6-2 or TRBV6-3 combines with J gene TRBJ1-2; D not resolved. Between the trimmed V and J ends, which lost 6 bases and 1 base, there was a span of 9 bases. Germline V CDR1 and CDR2: MNHEY, SVGEGT. CDR3 length: 13 amino acids. CDR3 sequence reads: CASSRTDNYGYTF. The CDR3 coding sequence is TGTGCCAGCAGCCGGACGGATAACTATGGCTACACCTTC.

This chain joins TRBV5-1 and TRBJ2-3; TRBD1 might be the D (5 bases). Germline CDR1 reads SGHRS; CDR2 reads YFSETQ. The germline V and J ends were trimmed by 2 bases and 4 bases, with 11 bases remaining between them. The CDR3 spans 14 residues. The CDR3 DNA is TGCGCCAGCAGCTTAGGGGTATCGGCAGATACGCAGTATTTT. It is translated as CASSLGVSADTQYF.

This clonotype was seen more than once but under ten times. The CDR3 region is CASSPRNSGNYGYTF. The CDR3 nucleotides read TGTGCCAGCAGTCCCAGAAATTCTGGAAACTATGGCTACACCTTC. This sequence joins TRBV27 and TRBJ1-2; D unclear. Per the germline V gene, CDR1 is MNHEY and CDR2 is SMNVEV (reference sequence). Trimming pared 5 bases from V and 2 bases from J, leaving 15 bases between. This CDR3 region has 15 residues.

This clonotype was found a few times. The chain carries TRBV4-1 and TRBJ2-7; D unclear. With the DNA end fitting TRBJ2-5 better, the J assignment may be wrong. The length of the CDR3 is 14 residues. Germline V gene lookup returns CDR1 MGHRA and CDR2 YSYEKL. The CDR3 DNA reads as TGCGCCAGCAGCCAAGTGCGCACGGCCGGGACCCAGTACTTC. Its translation: CASSQVRTAGTQYF.

The chain uses TRBV12-3 or TRBV12-4 and TRBJ2-7, with D tentatively TRBD2 (6 bases). Trimming shortened V by 4 bases and J by 2 bases, and 15 bases separated the two germline ends. This CDR3 is 15 amino acids long. CDR3 protein: CASSYRGARTYEQYF. The CDR3 bases are TGTGCCAGCAGTTACCGCGGGGCTCGCACCTACGAGCAGTACTTC.

This clonotype was picked up a small number of times. This sequence joins TRBV7-2 and TRBJ2-7, with D perhaps assigned TRBD1 or TRBD2 (5 bases each). Between the trimmed V and J ends, which lost 1 base and 0 bases, there was a span of 13 bases. CDR3 size: 16 residues. Germline loops: CDR1 SGHTA, CDR2 FQGNSA. In DNA, the CDR3 is TGTGCCAGCAGCTTAGATACGGGGACGTCCTCCTACGAGCAGTACTTC. Protein product: CASSLDTGTSSYEQYF. Drawing the rest from reference TRBV7-2 and TRBJ2-7, the complete variable domain is GAGVSQSPSNKVTEKGKDVELRCDPISGHTALYWYRQSLGQGLEFLIYFQGNSAPDKSGLPSDRFSAERTGGSVSTLTIQRTQQEDSAVYLCASSLDTGTSSYEQYFGPGTRLTVT.

This clonotype has ten or more counts. The rearrangement links TRBV7-9 to TRBJ2-2, with TRBD1 matching over 9 bases. The CDR3 has 16 amino acids. CDR1 and CDR2 from the germline V gene are SEHNR and FQNEAQ (reference sequence). V was pared by 5 bases and J by 3 bases, with 7 bases of the junction left unmatched. This CDR3 reads CASSPGTGFYTGELFF. In DNA form, the CDR3 reads TGTGCCAGCAGCCCTGGGACAGGGTTTTACACCGGGGAGCTGTTTTTT.

The gene calls are TRBV29-1 and TRBJ2-7; 10 bases fit TRBD1. The CDR3 has 15 amino acids. Trimming took 3 bases from V and 6 from J; bases not matched to a gene: 11. Germline V gene sequence: CDR1 SQVTM, CDR2 ANQGSEA. CDR3 DNA: TGCAGCGTTGAGGGGACGGGACAGGGGAACCTCGAGCAGTACTTC. This codes for CSVEGTGQGNLEQYF.

This clonotype appeared a few times. The gene calls are TRBV4-1 and TRBJ2-4; D not resolved. Deletions cut 2 bases from V and 8 bases from J, with 13 bases between. There are 14 residues in the CDR3. Germline V gene sequence: CDR1 MGHRA, CDR2 YSYEKL. CDR3 loop: CASSQQRFVDIQYF. The CDR3 nucleotides read TGCGCCAGCAGCCAACAGAGGTTTGTGGACATTCAGTACTTC.

This sequence joins TRBV18 and TRBJ2-1, with TRBD1 matching 8 bases. Unmatched junction bases numbered 8, after V lost 0 bases and J lost 10 bases. This CDR3 comprises 15 residues. CDR1 and CDR2 (germline): KGHSH, LQKENI. The CDR3 loop reads CASSPPDRVIYEQFF. CDR3 nucleotide sequence: TGTGCCAGCTCACCACCGGACAGGGTGATCTACGAGCAGTTCTTC. The full variable domain, rest sourced from reference TRBV18 and TRBJ2-1, is NAGVMQNPRHLVRRRGQEARLRCSPMKGHSHVYWYRQLPEEGLKFMVYLQKENIIDESGMPKERFSAEFPKEGPSILRIQQVVRGDSAAYFCASSPPDRVIYEQFFGPGTRLTVL.

V gene TRBV9 combines with J gene TRBJ2-3, with D perhaps matching TRBD2 (7 bases). The CDR3 is made up of 15 amino acids. Germline loops: CDR1 SGDLS, CDR2 YYNGEE. V was shortened by 0 bases and J by 4 bases, with 12 bases between the two germline ends. In DNA, the CDR3 is TGTGCCAGCAGCGTAGGGGGGGGCGCGGCAGATACGCAGTATTTT. Amino acids: CASSVGGGAADTQYF.

V gene TRBV7-2 combines with J gene TRBJ1-1; TRBD1 might be the D (5 bases). Trimming shortened V by 2 bases and J by 6 bases, and 13 bases separated the two germline ends. The CDR3 is made up of 14 amino acids. Germline CDR1 and CDR2: SGHTA and FQGNSA. CDR3 nucleotides: TGTGCCAGCAGCTTACCAGGGACTCTAGCTGAAGCTTTCTTT. Residues: CASSLPGTLAEAFF. The entire variable domain, with the rest obtained from reference TRBV7-2 and TRBJ1-1, is as follows: GAGVSQSPSNKVTEKGKDVELRCDPISGHTALYWYRQSLGQGLEFLIYFQGNSAPDKSGLPSDRFSAERTGGSVSTLTIQRTQQEDSAVYLCASSLPGTLAEAFFGQGTRLTVV.

This sequence joins TRBV29-1 and TRBJ2-1; D unclear. This CDR3 region has 16 residues. The germline V gene has CDR1 SQVTM and CDR2 ANQGSEA. V was pared by 8 bases and J by 2 bases, with 22 bases between. The CDR3 bases are TGCAGCTCCGCCGGATACGAACGCGGCCCCTACAATGAGCAGTTCTTC. Its protein product is CSSAGYERGPYNEQFF.

The chain carries TRBV9 and TRBJ2-7, with 9 bases that match TRBD2. V dropped 4 bases and J dropped 9; count of bases not matched to a gene: 5. The CDR3 runs to 12 residues. CDR1 and CDR2 from the germline V gene are SGDLS and YYNGEE. The CDR3 sequence is CASSPGLAVQYF. The CDR3, as DNA: TGTGCCAGCAGCCCGGGACTAGCCGTGCAGTACTTC.

The CDR3 loop is CSVTRGPKDTEAFF. The CDR3 DNA follows: TGCAGTGTTACTCGAGGCCCTAAGGACACTGAAGCTTTCTTT. The rearrangement uses TRBV20-1 and TRBJ1-1; unclear D gene. The CDR3 is 14 residues long. Per the germline V gene, CDR1 is DFQATT and CDR2 is SNEGSKA (reference sequence). The V end lost 7 bases, the J end lost 3 bases, and 18 bases lay between the germline ends.

In its sample, this clonotype was seen a few times. The genes are TRBV13 and TRBJ2-4; TRBD1 is a possible D gene (8 bases). The end of the DNA is better explained by TRBJ2-7, so the J call may be wrong. Germline CDR1 is PRHDT and CDR2 is FYEKMQ (reference sequence). The CDR3 is 15 amino acids. The DNA of the CDR3 is TGTGCCAGCAGCCACGATGGACAGGGAGGGTACGAGCAGTACTTC. This sequence encodes CASSHDGQGGYEQYF.

The chain joins TRBV7-2 to TRBJ2-7, with D unresolved. Per the germline V gene, CDR1 is SGHTA and CDR2 is FQGNSA. The CDR3 spans 13 residues. V was shortened by 5 bases and J by 5 bases, with 13 bases between the two germline ends. This chain's CDR3 is CASSVIFKNEQYF. In DNA form, the CDR3 reads TGTGCCAGCAGCGTTATCTTCAAAAACGAGCAGTACTTC.

The chain uses TRBV6-1 and TRBJ2-3; D is tentatively TRBD1 or TRBD2 (5 bases each). Germline CDR1 MNHNS, CDR2 SASEGT. This CDR3 comprises 15 residues. V was clipped by 4 bases and J by 3 bases, with 14 bases between them. CDR3 DNA sequence: TGTGCCAGCAGTGGCCACGGGGCCGCAACAGATACGCAGTATTTT. Its protein product is CASSGHGAATDTQYF.

CDR3 amino acids: CASSYDGLVEQFF. Here the CDR3 DNA reads TGTGCCAGCAGTTACGACGGGCTCGTTGAGCAGTTCTTC. The V gene is TRBV6-5, the J gene TRBJ2-1; D not resolved. V dropped 2 bases and J dropped 9 bases, with 11 bases sitting between them. CDR3 size: 13 residues. The germline V gene has CDR1 MNHEY and CDR2 SVGAGI.

The rearrangement links TRBV20-1 to TRBJ1-1, with 9 nucleotides matching TRBD1. V was clipped by 5 bases and J by 5 bases; unmatched bases: 6. CDR1 and CDR2 (germline): DFQATT, SNEGSKA (reference sequence). The CDR3 sequence is 13 residues long. CDR3 sequence reads: CSALQGARTEAFF. CDR3 nucleotide sequence: TGCAGTGCTCTACAGGGGGCTAGGACTGAAGCTTTCTTT.

This clonotype was counted only a few times. This chain connects TRBV5-6 to TRBJ2-6, with no clear D. This CDR3 is 17 amino acids long. Per the germline V gene, CDR1 is SGHDT and CDR2 is YYEEEE. Trimming took 5 bases from V and 0 from J, leaving 15 bases between them. CDR3 protein: CASSSTGPLSGANVLTF. The CDR3 coding sequence is TGTGCCAGCAGTAGTACGGGTCCTCTCTCTGGGGCCAACGTCCTGACTTTC.

In this sample, this clonotype turned up a few times. The V call is TRBV20-1, the J call TRBJ2-3; TRBD1 matches at 10 bases. CDR1 and CDR2 (germline): DFQATT, SNEGSKA (reference sequence). There are 15 residues in the CDR3. J was trimmed by 1 base and V by 6 bases; bases with no gene match: 7. The CDR3 protein is CSAGTGEEGTDTQYF. CDR3 nucleotide sequence: TGCAGTGCGGGGACAGGGGAGGAGGGCACAGATACGCAGTATTTT.

This clonotype was found a few times. The rearrangement uses TRBV12-3 or TRBV12-4 and TRBJ2-6, with D hard to call. Trimming left V 3 bases short and J 0 bases short, with 6 bases between. The CDR3 is made up of 15 amino acids. The CDR3 loop reads CASSFALSGANVLTF. The CDR3 nucleotides read TGTGCCAGCAGTTTCGCTCTCTCTGGGGCCAACGTCCTGACTTTC.